This TCR beta chain was identified in a study of long-term antiretroviral therapy in people with HIV (dated by TCRdb to 2021 to 2024). Describing the broader study: The earliest samples were collected approximately a decade before the 2015 WHO recommendation for immediate ART, a period when ART was typically delayed until CD4 counts fell. Whether ART initiation and durable HIV suppression were associated with changes in peripheral blood TRB repertoire composition and diversity was tested in a retrospective serial study. A total of roughly 200 cryopreserved PBMC samples came from a few dozen adults with confirmed HIV infection and were collected serially over a mean of roughly six years (range 1-12). Among the 25 to 30 participants with HIV, eleven were female. No cross-contamination during QIAcube processing was seen in test extractions of a monoclonal T-cell line run alongside roughly 30 polyclonal samples. The full study reports these points: The samples were dated from about 2004 to 2017, and the ART regimens that were used may be less effective than current ART regimens. CDR3 length ranges in HIV repertoires were narrower than in controls, and network structure suggested an antigen-experienced repertoire with only a slight naive shift after ART. Unsorted PBMC were profiled instead of sorted CD4+ and CD8+ T cells because pre-ART samples had limited cell numbers. The repertoire was dominated across all time points by expanded TRB clones identified before ART initiation, although this dominance was seen to fluctuate and to decrease in many PLHIV after ART. Limited PBMC availability meant only the TCR beta chain was sequenced, without alpha chain pairing. A significant increase in TRB diversity was found to be associated with ART initiation, although TRB diversity was observed to remain significantly below that of transplant donor controls even after long-term ART. Inferences about post-ART repertoire changes were limited because no data were available on ART adherence, viral resistance or therapy changes.

The CDR3 measures 16 amino acids from cysteine to phenylalanine. Only the CDR3 DNA is retained, 48 bases long and in frame from the first base. In the germline V gene, CDR1 corresponds to MGHRA and CDR2 to YSYEKL. V is pared back by 0 bases and J by 1 base, with 10 bases lying between the germline termini. As regards this clone: Which antigen it targets is not known. Base quality data are lacking; no much larger clone is found one base away.

The immunoSEQ hsTCRB v3.0 assay was used at survey level resolution to sequence the TRB variable region. The targeted TRB sequencing depth was roughly 40,000-50,000 T-cell genomes per sample. TRB libraries were pooled and sequenced on an Illumina MiSeq using a v3 150-cycle kit. Concerning the study's data processing: Repertoire analysis was performed in R inside a reproducible Nextflow workflow that covered QC, data transformation and analysis. LymphoSeq2, an R package for AIRR-Seq data exploration, was used to implement custom analyses. A handful of samples that yielded fewer than 5000 total TRB sequences were excluded, so that under 200 HIV repertoires were analyzed. Of the 188 retained HIV repertoires, 55 to 60 were collected before and 129 after ART initiation. Repertoires were downsampled to 5000 TRB nucleotide sequences, and summary statistics were averaged over 100 downsampling iterations. The analysis kept only TRB sequences whose CDR3 regions were at least seven amino acids long. A Shannon entropy-derived clonality score and the Gini coefficient were used to measure diversity. In repertoire networks, the top 5000 CDR3 amino acid sequences were linked whenever an edit distance of one separated two sequences. GLIPH2 predicted antigen specificity groups and MHC restriction for TRB CDR3 amino acid sequences. To flag known CMV, EBV, HIV or tissue antigen associations, CDR3 amino acid sequences were matched against VDJdb and McPAS-TCR. Pre-ART, post-ART and control groups were compared with Wilcoxon signed-rank tests and Holm-Bonferroni correction. Not all clones reach the TCRdb copy of this immuneACCESS table, which keeps in-frame sequences only. Checked studies attribute under half of the gap to unresolved V genes and leave the rest unexplained. The D gene and trimming were derived from the DNA, and the V and J assignments and clone size from that table. Across this sample there are 30,000 to 35,000 clones, with about 80% seen only once. Clones ranked in the top ten supply 7.9% of the sample.

Participants were included only if at least one PBMC sample before ART initiation and at least two post-ART samples were available. Treatment was received in the United States of America by all participants with HIV. Before DNA extraction, cryopreserved samples of about 0.95-11 million PBMC were thawed and then washed. At the time of the earliest PBMC sample for each participant with HIV, ages ranged from about 20 to 55 years. PBMC samples from each participant spanned 1-4 timepoints before ART initiation and 2-8 timepoints after ART initiation, with a median of 7 samples. Serial HIV viral load, CD4+ T-cell count, ART history and demographic data were obtained for every participant. Using a Qiagen kit on a QIAcube, genomic DNA was extracted from unsorted PBMC, with samples processed in batches of 12.

The input for sequencing was unsorted PBMCs, taken 0.4 years before starting antiretroviral therapy. The clonotype was recovered from a man younger than 35 with HIV. In this chain, TRBV4-1 is recombined with TRBJ1-5; tentative D gene TRBD1, with 5 bases matching. The DNA sequence reads TGCGCCAGCAGCCAAGAAACAGGTAGGAGCAATCAGCCCCAGCATTTT. It is translated as CASSQETGRSNQPQHF.